The 9 T cell receptor beta chains below were found in one sample sequenced in a study of spatial heterogeneity in lung cancer. Noted time point: sample taken at primary tumor resection. Via MiXCR, TCRdb re-called the 5' RACE reads, giving one row per CDR3 protein. The table has tens of thousands of distinct CDR3 sequences, roughly 7.4% seen once; the top ten hold under 30%. Sequenced here: PBMCs, sampled at surgery. All receptors derive from a male donor with early-stage non-small cell lung cancer.

This clonotype was recorded a few times. The chain joins TRBV27 to TRBJ2-1, with 10 bases lining up with TRBD1. V lost 4 bases to trimming and J lost 7 bases; unmatched junction nucleotides: 7. The V gene's germline CDR1 is MNHEY and CDR2 SMNVEV (reference sequence). CDR3 length: 15 residues. The DNA for the CDR3 is TGTGCCAGCAGTTGGCCGGGACAGGGGAGAAATGAGCAGTTCTTC. The encoded protein is CASSWPGQGRNEQFF.

This sequence joins TRBV2 and TRBJ2-7, with TRBD2 matching 9 bases. Germline CDR1 SNHLY, CDR2 FYNNEI. This CDR3 is built from 12 residues. V shed 4 bases, J shed 12 bases, and the junction held 7 bases outside the gene matches. CDR3 residues: CASSVTTSGLYV. Written as DNA, the CDR3 is TGTGCCAGCAGTGTTACGACTAGCGGTTTGTACGTC.

This clonotype was seen at least ten times. The chain links TRBV12-3 or TRBV12-4 to TRBJ1-1; maybe TRBD1 (6 bases). CDR3 length: 14 residues. Between the trimmed V and J ends, which lost 6 bases and 5 bases, there was a span of 16 bases. The CDR3 DNA reads TGTGCCAGCAGCCGATGGGGGGGCGGGACTGAAGCTTTCTTT. Protein: CASSRWGGGTEAFF.

This chain uses TRBV7-4 with TRBJ2-7; D not certain. Germline values: CDR1 SGHVT, CDR2 SQSDAQ. V was trimmed by 3 bases and J by 0 bases, leaving 3 bases between them. This CDR3 is built from 12 residues. The CDR3 is CASSFGSYEQYV. CDR3 in DNA: TGTGCCAGCAGCTTCGGCTCCTACGAGCAGTACGTC.

This clonotype appeared a few times. The rearrangement uses TRBV6-1 and TRBJ2-6, with a possible D match to TRBD1 (6 bases). V gave up 6 bases and J gave up 1 base, with 13 bases separating them. The CDR3 runs to 16 residues. Germline CDR1 MNHNS, CDR2 SASEGT. DNA for the CDR3: TGTGCCAGCAGCCAAATGGGGGCATCTGGGGCCAACGTCCTGACTTTC. Its translation: CASSQMGASGANVLTF.

This clonotype was picked up one time. V and J are TRBV7-8 and TRBJ2-5; D might be TRBD2 (6 bases). The CDR3 runs to 15 residues. CDR1 is SGHVS, CDR2 FQNEAQ, per germline. Trimming left V 5 bases short and J 1 base short, with 14 bases between. CDR3 protein: CASSQTSLGQETQYF. Here the CDR3 DNA reads TGTGCCAGCAGCCAGACTAGTTTAGGCCAAGAGACCCAGTACTTC.

This clonotype was observed at least ten times. The J gene is TRBJ2-1, the V gene TRBV24-1, with 10 bases aligning to TRBD2. V was pared by 3 bases and J by 4 bases, with 11 bases of the junction left unmatched. The germline V gene has CDR1 KGHDR and CDR2 SFDVKD. The CDR3 loop spans 18 amino acids. The CDR3 region is CATSDPDNLAGGYNEQFF. CDR3 nucleotides: TGTGCCACCAGTGATCCAGACAATTTAGCGGGAGGTTACAATGAGCAGTTCTTC.

This clonotype was seen a handful of times. The chain links TRBV6-6 to TRBJ1-2; 9 bases agree with TRBD1. The CDR3 has 14 amino acids. The germline gives CDR1 MNHNY, CDR2 SVGAGI (reference sequence). V trimming: 4 bases; J trimming: 4 bases; junction bases outside the gene matches: 4. The CDR3 DNA follows: TGTGCCAGCAGTTCTACAGGGGGCAGCTATGGCTACACCTTC. Translation gives CASSSTGGSYGYTF.

This chain connects TRBV20-1 to TRBJ2-3; D ambiguous. V was clipped by 0 bases and J by 2 bases, with 21 bases between them. From germline, CDR1 is DFQATT and CDR2 SNEGSKA (reference sequence). The CDR3 consists of 18 residues. CDR3 amino acids: CSAREWEKSLSLTDTQYF. The CDR3 DNA sequence: TGCAGTGCTAGAGAATGGGAAAAGAGCCTCTCCCTCACAGATACGCAGTATTTT.